Described below is a single T cell receptor (beta chain) sequence and its context. Germline V gene lookup returns CDR1 MDHEN and CDR2 SYDVKM. The CDR3 extends over 15 amino acids. V gave up 6 bases and J gave up 3 bases, with 14 bases separating them. The sample belongs to a study of blood T cell repertoires in COVID-19. Study background: COVID-19 samples collected from the United States, Italy and Spain covered acute and convalescent phases. Nucleic acid was either cDNA or gDNA, and it came from T cells, B-cell-depleted T cells, or PBMCs.

TCRdb's copy holds only in-frame clones and misses some; the assay was immunoSEQ multiplex PCR. The sample contains 200,000 to 300,000 clones, 70% to 90% of which appear only once. This TCR derives from a human donor in a cohort sampled during active COVID-19. Sequenced material: peripheral blood. The chain is built from TRBV28 and TRBJ1-4; the D gene is possibly TRBD1 (5 bases). The CDR3 region is CASSPLRAPNEKLFF. CDR3 DNA: TGTGCCAGCAGCCCTCTCAGGGCCCCTAATGAAAAACTGTTTTTT.